Listed below are T cell receptor beta chains from one sample, sequenced in a study of CD8 T cells in ankylosing spondylitis. TCRdb called the 5' RACE reads again in MiXCR, with one record for every CDR3 protein. The table lists 340,000 or so distinct CDR3 sequences, 14% to 15% of them singletons, with 1.1% in the top ten. Sequenced sample: blood, either unsorted or a sorted T cell fraction (not recorded which). The receptors come from a male donor with ankylosing spondylitis or in good health (not recorded which). The CDR3 runs from the conserved cysteine through the conserved F or W. D genes are given only for firm matches. Rows may omit the clone size; those that give it use once, few, many or a size class.

clone_size cdr3_length d_call j_call v_call cdr3_nt cdr3_aa
- 12 - TRBJ1-6 TRBV28 TGTGCCAGCCCCACCGGGCCGGGAGCCCTCCACTTT CASPTGPGALHF
few 14 - TRBJ1-1 TRBV12-3/TRBV12-4 TGTGCCAGCAGCCTCATCCAGGGGCACACTGAAGCTTTCTTT CASSLIQGHTEAFF
- 12 - TRBJ1-2 TRBV5-6 TGTGCCAGCAGCTCGGGTCGTCGGGGCTACACCTTC CASSSGRRGYTF
many 14 - TRBJ1-1 TRBV20-1 TGCAGTGCTAGAGACGGGACGGCGAACACTGAAGCTTTCTTT CSARDGTANTEAFF
- 13 - TRBJ2-7 TRBV6-1 TGTGCCAGCACGTGGACCGCTGCCTACGAGCAGTACTTC CASTWTAAYEQYF
- 15 - TRBJ2-7 TRBV4-1 TGCGCCAGCAGCCAAGATAGCGGATTCGCGTACGAGCAGTACTTC CASSQDSGFAYEQYF
few 18 TRBD1 TRBJ1-5 TRBV10-2 TGCGCCAGCAGTGAGCAGGGGACAGGGCTCGGTAGCAATCAGCCCCAGCATTTT CASSEQGTGLGSNQPQHF
few 13 - TRBJ1-6 TRBV30 TGTGCCTGGAGTGTGAGTGAGGGCTCACCCCTCCACTTT CAWSVSEGSPLHF
- 11 - TRBJ1-3 TRBV7-2 TGTGCCAGCAGCTTAGTTCACACCATATATTTT CASSLVHTIYF
- 14 TRBD1 TRBJ1-2 TRBV19 TGTGCCAGTGTGGACAGGGTCTTTCCATATGGCTACACCTTC CASVDRVFPYGYTF
- 17 TRBD2 TRBJ2-5 TRBV19 TGTGCCAGTAGTATACCGGGACTAGCGGCTAACCAAGAGACCCAGTACTTC CASSIPGLAANQETQYF
- 15 - TRBJ1-1 TRBV5-1 TGCGCCAGCTCTTTTAATCAGGGTAGGAACACTGAAGCTTTCTTT CASSFNQGRNTEAFF
- 13 - TRBJ1-5 TRBV20-1 TGCAGTGCTGAGGTCGCAGCCGATCAGCCCCAGCATTTT CSAEVAADQPQHF
many 14 TRBD1 TRBJ1-5 TRBV12-3/TRBV12-4 TGTGCCAGCAAAGTGACAGGGGCCGAGCAGCCCCAGCATTTT CASKVTGAEQPQHF
few 15 - TRBJ1-2 TRBV10-3 TGTGCCATCAGTGACAACGGACAGCAAAACTATGGCTACACCTTC CAISDNGQQNYGYTF
- 17 TRBD2 TRBJ2-3 TRBV29-1 TGCAGCGTTCAGACTAGCGGGGGAGCTTTATGGGCAGATACGCAGTATTTT CSVQTSGGALWADTQYF
- 14 TRBD1 TRBJ2-2 TRBV19 TGTGCCAGTAGTAACGGACAGGGGCCCGGGGAGCTGTTTTTT CASSNGQGPGELFF
- 14 - TRBJ2-2 TRBV7-9 TGTGCCAGCAGCTTAGGGGCGATAACCGGGGAGCTGTTTTTT CASSLGAITGELFF
- 15 - TRBJ2-3 TRBV10-3 TGTGCCATCAGTGACTCTTCCCGGGGACCAGATACGCAGTATTTT CAISDSSRGPDTQYF
many 17 TRBD1 TRBJ1-6 TRBV20-1 TGCAGTGCTAGCCCTATTACCGACAGGGGAAATAATTCACCCCTCCACTTT CSASPITDRGNNSPLHF
few 16 - TRBJ2-2 TRBV5-1 TGCGCCAGCAGCCCCGAGGGCCAGCGGAACACCGGGGAGCTGTTTTTT CASSPEGQRNTGELFF
- 16 TRBD1 TRBJ1-2 TRBV12-3/TRBV12-4 TGTGCCAGCAGTTTAGCGCCTTCAGGGGGTTTCTATGGCTACACCTTC CASSLAPSGGFYGYTF
- 15 - TRBJ2-1 TRBV9 TGTGCCAGCAGCGTAGGACTGGGGGTCTACAATGAGCAGTTCTTC CASSVGLGVYNEQFF
many 11 - TRBJ1-1 TRBV20-1 TGCAGTGCTAGAGCGGGCACTGAAGCTTTCTTT CSARAGTEAFF
many 18 TRBD2 TRBJ2-1 TRBV12-3/TRBV12-4 TGTGCCAGCAGCCCGGGACTAGCGGGAGAAGGTACCTACAATGAGCAGTTCTTC CASSPGLAGEGTYNEQFF
- 12 - TRBJ2-2 TRBV12-3/TRBV12-4 TGTGCCAGCAGAGAGCACACCGGGGAGCTGTTTTTT CASREHTGELFF
- 14 - TRBJ2-5 TRBV7-2 TGTGCCAGCAGCTTAGCGACACTCCAAGAGACCCAGTACTTC CASSLATLQETQYF
few 14 - TRBJ2-2 TRBV11-3 TGTGCCAGCAGCCAGACAAGAAGAACCGGGGAGCTGTTTTTT CASSQTRRTGELFF
- 14 - TRBJ2-5 TRBV6-1 TGTGCCAGCATTCGAGGGGGGGCAGAAGAGACCCAGTACTTC CASIRGGAEETQYF
- 16 TRBD1 TRBJ1-2 TRBV27 TGTGCCAGCAGTTTCCCCTCGGACAGGGAGGTCGGTGGCTACACCTTC CASSFPSDREVGGYTF
- 12 - TRBJ1-2 TRBV29-1 TGCAGCCATGCGGAGGGTAGAGGTGGCTACACCTTC CSHAEGRGGYTF